These 26 T cell receptor beta chains originate from one sample sequenced in a study of blood T cells in healthy people across ages. A J-beta primer mix and a sample-barcoded 5' primer were used in a second PCR of roughly 6 to 12 cycles. TCRdb fed the 5' RACE reads into MiXCR, producing one record per CDR3 protein. This sample carries approximately 1,000,000 distinct CDR3 sequences, more than 30% of them seen once, and the ten largest clones take around 13%. Sequencing input: blood. The origin of the receptors is a man in his late teens or twenties in good health.

This clonotype has more than one count but fewer than ten. The genes are TRBV12-3 or TRBV12-4 and TRBJ1-1; D gene ambiguous. This CDR3 contains 16 residues. Trimming removed 6 bases from V and 4 bases from J, with 21 bases in between. The chain's CDR3 is CASSLRAGEVGTEAFF. The CDR3 nucleotides read TGTGCCAGCAGCCTACGGGCCGGGGAGGTTGGCACTGAAGCTTTCTTT.

This clonotype turned up a few times. J is TRBJ2-1 and V is TRBV12-3 or TRBV12-4; 10 bases map to TRBD2. CDR3 length: 16 amino acids. The V gene end was trimmed by 5 bases and the J gene end by 5 bases; junction bases not matched to a gene: 9. This CDR3 reads CASSPSGLADNNEQFF. CDR3 nucleotide sequence: TGTGCCAGCAGTCCCAGTGGACTAGCGGACAACAATGAGCAGTTCTTC.

The chain uses TRBV20-1 and TRBJ2-3; 11 bases agree with TRBD2. The CDR3 is made up of 15 amino acids. Germline V gene sequence: CDR1 DFQATT, CDR2 SNEGSKA (reference sequence). The CDR3 region is CSVGTSGLDTDTQYF. CDR3 bases: TGCAGCGTCGGGACTAGCGGCTTAGACACAGATACGCAGTATTTT.

In the case of this clonotype: This may come from a read error, since a much larger clone is one base off. The chain recombines TRBV6-6 with TRBJ1-6; D not resolved. Germline values: CDR1 MNHNY, CDR2 SVGAGI (reference sequence). V was cut by 6 bases and J by 6 bases, with 12 bases left in between. The CDR3 is 14 residues long. The CDR3 DNA reads as TGTGCCAGCAGGTACGGGGAGGGTAATTCACCCCTCCACTTT. As protein: CASRYGEGNSPLHF.

The chain links TRBV12-3 or TRBV12-4 to TRBJ2-1; TRBD2 is a possible D gene (6 bases). The CDR3 is made up of 14 amino acids. The V and J ends lost 1 base and 4 bases respectively, with 8 bases between them. CDR3 in DNA: TGTGCCAGCAGTTTAGGACTAGTTTACAATGAGCAGTTCTTC. Encoded protein: CASSLGLVYNEQFF.

V is TRBV6-5 and J is TRBJ1-4, with D tentatively TRBD1 (6 bases). The CDR3 consists of 19 residues. V lost 0 bases to trimming and J lost 1 base, with 18 bases between them. Germline CDR1 and CDR2: MNHEY and SVGAGI. Here the CDR3 reads CASSYSQGIKGKTNEKLFF. The CDR3 DNA follows: TGTGCCAGCAGTTACTCGCAGGGGATAAAGGGGAAAACTAATGAAAAACTGTTTTTT.

This clonotype was detected only a few times. A much larger clonotype is one base distant, so this may be a read error. This sequence joins TRBV21-1 and TRBJ2-1. TRBV21-1 counts as a pseudogene. The CDR3 is 12 residues long. The CDR3 DNA reads as TGTGCCAGCAGCAAAGGGAACAATGAGCAGTTCTTC. It codes for CASSKGNNEQFF.

The gene calls are TRBV30 and TRBJ2-3; unclear D gene. From germline, CDR1 is GTSNPN and CDR2 SVGIG (reference sequence). The CDR3 extends over 14 amino acids. The ends were cut back, 0 bases at V and 0 bases at J, with 7 bases in the middle. CDR3 residues: CAWSVRTSTDTQYF. CDR3 nucleotide sequence: TGTGCCTGGAGTGTACGGACGAGCACAGATACGCAGTATTTT.

This clonotype was recorded a few times. This sequence joins TRBV11-2 and TRBJ1-1; no firm D call. Trimming removed 2 bases at V and 7 bases at J, with 17 bases between. The CDR3 is 15 residues long. Germline V gene sequence: CDR1 SGHAT, CDR2 FQNNGV. The CDR3 spells CASSLTGRAPSEAFF. The CDR3 coding sequence is TGTGCCAGCAGCTTAACGGGGAGGGCCCCTAGTGAAGCTTTCTTT.

This clonotype was picked up a small number of times. V usage is TRBV12-3 or TRBV12-4 and J usage is TRBJ1-2; D remains ambiguous. The V end was cut by 3 bases, the J end by 5 bases, with 10 bases between. The CDR3 is 13 residues long. This CDR3 is CASSLLLSYGYTF. CDR3 nucleotides: TGTGCCAGCAGTTTGTTGCTAAGTTATGGCTACACCTTC.

The chain recombines TRBV12-3 or TRBV12-4 with TRBJ2-2; D remains unclear. CDR3 length equals 12 residues. The ends were cut back, 2 bases at V and 8 bases at J, with 6 bases in the middle. CDR3 sequence reads: CASSLSRGELFF. Written as DNA, the CDR3 is TGTGCCAGCAGTTTATCTAGGGGGGAGCTGTTTTTT.

This clonotype appeared a single time. An end of the junction differs from the germline gene, which may be a read error. The chain employs TRBV7-2 and TRBJ2-5, with D perhaps TRBD1 (6 bases). The CDR3 sequence is 13 residues long. The V gene's germline CDR1 is SGHTA and CDR2 FQGNSA. The CDR3 loop reads CASSRTVQEAQYF. CDR3 DNA sequence: TGTGCCAGCAGCAGGACAGTACAAGAGGCCCAGTACTTC.

V and J are TRBV6-2 or TRBV6-3 and TRBJ1-1, with unresolved D. CDR3 length: 13 amino acids. CDR1 and CDR2 from the germline V gene are MNHEY and SVGEGT. V lost 7 bases and J lost 6, with 15 bases in between. The CDR3 sequence is CASTFSSSAEAFF. The CDR3 DNA reads TGTGCCAGCACGTTCTCCTCGTCGGCTGAAGCTTTCTTT.

This clonotype was counted between two and nine times. J is TRBJ2-7 and V is TRBV4-3, with 8 bases fitting TRBD1. V lost 2 bases, J lost 0 bases, and 6 bases stayed unmatched. The CDR3 spans 16 residues. The germline CDR1 and CDR2 sequences are LGHNA and YSLEER. The CDR3 protein is CASSQTGTGLSYEQYF. CDR3 sequence (DNA): TGCGCCAGCAGCCAAACCGGGACAGGACTCTCCTACGAGCAGTACTTC.

The chain carries TRBV7-2 and TRBJ1-4, with 9 bases aligning to TRBD1. This CDR3 comprises 19 residues. V was pared by 2 bases and J by 3 bases, with 13 bases of the junction left unmatched. Germline V gene lookup returns CDR1 SGHTA and CDR2 FQGNSA. The CDR3 is CASSLTSVPGQGPNEKLFF. CDR3 DNA sequence: TGTGCCAGCAGCTTAACATCCGTCCCGGGACAGGGCCCTAATGAAAAACTGTTTTTT.

On this clonotype itself: One end of the junction varies from germline; a read error may be responsible. V and J are TRBV29-1 and TRBJ1-6; D not certain. The CDR3 runs to 14 residues. In germline, CDR1 is SQVTM, CDR2 ANQGSEA. For the CDR3, the DNA is TGCAGCGTTGAAGATGGAGACCGTAATTCACCCCCCCACTTT. Encoded protein: CSVEDGDRNSPPHF.

The J gene is TRBJ2-1, the V gene TRBV12-3 or TRBV12-4; 8 bases are shared with TRBD2. Losses at the gene ends were 0 bases for V and 6 bases for J; bases not matched to a gene: 7. CDR3 size: 16 residues. The CDR3 region has the DNA TGTGCCAGCAGTTTAGCCCGTAGCGGGGCCGTCAATGAGCAGTTCTTC. Encoded protein: CASSLARSGAVNEQFF.

This clonotype was recorded many times. The V gene is TRBV12-3 or TRBV12-4, the J gene TRBJ1-2; D possibly corresponds to TRBD1 (5 bases). The CDR3 covers 14 residues. V lost 5 bases and J 4 bases, leaving 14 bases between the germline ends. CDR3: CASSARETFYGYTF. The CDR3 DNA reads as TGTGCCAGCAGTGCCAGGGAGACTTTCTATGGCTACACCTTC.

This chain joins TRBV6-1 and TRBJ2-7, with unresolved D. Germline assignment: CDR1 MNHNS and CDR2 SASEGT. This CDR3 has 14 residues. V dropped 0 bases and J dropped 3 bases, with 9 bases sitting between them. The CDR3 here is CASSEAMAGYEQYF. CDR3 coding DNA: TGTGCCAGCAGTGAAGCGATGGCAGGCTACGAGCAGTACTTC.

This sequence joins TRBV20-1 and TRBJ2-1, with D maybe TRBD2 (5 bases). Germline V CDR1 and CDR2: DFQATT, SNEGSKA (reference sequence). The V end was cut by 2 bases, the J end by 0 bases, with 20 bases between. The CDR3 spans 18 residues. CDR3: CSARSTRPEENSYNEQFF. The CDR3 nucleotides read TGCAGTGCTAGATCAACCCGTCCGGAGGAGAACTCCTACAATGAGCAGTTCTTC.

Only a few counts were recorded for this clonotype. This chain uses TRBV10-3 with TRBJ2-3; possibly TRBD1 for D (6 bases). There are 15 residues in the CDR3. V dropped 4 bases and J dropped 0 bases, with 11 bases sitting between them. CDR1 and CDR2 from the germline V gene are ENHRY and SYGVKD. The CDR3 sequence is CAISAGDISTDTQYF. CDR3 in DNA: TGTGCCATCAGTGCCGGGGACATTAGCACAGATACGCAGTATTTT.

This chain joins TRBV4-1 and TRBJ2-2; 9 bases line up with TRBD1. This CDR3 has 15 residues. Germline V lookup: CDR1 MGHRA, CDR2 YSYEKL. Losses at the gene ends were 8 bases for V and 2 bases for J; bases not matched to a gene: 6. The CDR3 spells CASSGTGINTGELFF. As DNA, the CDR3 is TGCGCCAGCTCCGGGACAGGGATTAACACCGGGGAGCTGTTTTTT.

To note about this clonotype: One end of the junction does not line up with germline, which may come from a read error. The J gene is TRBJ2-5, the V gene TRBV2, with a weak D call TRBD2 (6 bases). In germline, CDR1 is SNHLY, CDR2 FYNNEI. This CDR3 is 12 amino acids long. The DNA of the CDR3 is TGTGCCAGCTGGGGACTCGAAGAGGCCCAGTACTTC. It specifies CASWGLEEAQYF.

The rearrangement uses TRBV21-1 and TRBJ2-3; the table's D call, TRBD2, has no DNA check behind it. TRBV21-1 is described as a pseudogene. This CDR3 is built from 18 residues. The CDR3, as DNA: TGTGCCAGCAGCAAAGAGGCTAACGGGGAACTTAGCACAGATACGCAGTATTTT. Residues: CASSKEANGELSTDTQYF.

This sequence joins TRBV5-1 and TRBJ1-1; 8 bases agree with TRBD1. The V gene end was trimmed by 4 bases and the J gene end by 2 bases; junction bases not matched to a gene: 13. Germline CDR1 and CDR2: SGHRS and YFSETQ. CDR3 size: 17 residues. The CDR3 reads CASSPSTGGISNTEAFF. The DNA for the CDR3 is TGCGCCAGCAGCCCCTCAACAGGGGGGATTAGTAACACTGAAGCTTTCTTT. Supplemented by reference TRBV5-1 and TRBJ1-1, the full variable domain reads KAGVTQTPRYLIKTRGQQVTLSCSPISGHRSVSWYQQTPGQGLQFLFEYFSETQRNKGNFPGRFSGRQFSNSRSEMNVSTLELGDSALYLCASSPSTGGISNTEAFFGQGTRLTVV.

This clonotype has a count of ten or more. V gene TRBV12-3 or TRBV12-4 combines with J gene TRBJ2-1, with D hard to call. V lost 6 bases and J 3 bases, leaving 6 bases between the germline ends. The CDR3 loop spans 12 amino acids. The CDR3: CASSRDYNEQFF. The CDR3 DNA follows: TGTGCCAGCAGCCGTGACTACAATGAGCAGTTCTTC.